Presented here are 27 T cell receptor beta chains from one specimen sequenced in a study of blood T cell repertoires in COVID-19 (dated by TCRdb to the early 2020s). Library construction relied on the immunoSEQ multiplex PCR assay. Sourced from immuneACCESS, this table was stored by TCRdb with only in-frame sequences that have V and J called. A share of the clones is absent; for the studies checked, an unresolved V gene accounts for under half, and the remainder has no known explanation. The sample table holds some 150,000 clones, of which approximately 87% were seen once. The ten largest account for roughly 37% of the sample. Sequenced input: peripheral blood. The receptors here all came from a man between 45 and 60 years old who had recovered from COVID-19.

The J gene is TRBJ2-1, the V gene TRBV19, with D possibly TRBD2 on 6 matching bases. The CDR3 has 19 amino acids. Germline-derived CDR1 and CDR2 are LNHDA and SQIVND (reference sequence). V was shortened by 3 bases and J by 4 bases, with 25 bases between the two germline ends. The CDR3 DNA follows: TGTGCCAGTAGTATCCAACGGGACCGAACTAGCCCTAAATACAATGAGCAGTTCTTC. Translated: CASSIQRDRTSPKYNEQFF.

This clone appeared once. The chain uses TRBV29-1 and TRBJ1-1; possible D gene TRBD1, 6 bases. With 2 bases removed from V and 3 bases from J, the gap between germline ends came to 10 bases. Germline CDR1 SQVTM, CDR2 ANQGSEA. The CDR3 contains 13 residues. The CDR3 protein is CSVETAGDTEAFF. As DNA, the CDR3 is TGCAGCGTTGAAACAGCAGGGGACACTGAAGCTTTCTTT.

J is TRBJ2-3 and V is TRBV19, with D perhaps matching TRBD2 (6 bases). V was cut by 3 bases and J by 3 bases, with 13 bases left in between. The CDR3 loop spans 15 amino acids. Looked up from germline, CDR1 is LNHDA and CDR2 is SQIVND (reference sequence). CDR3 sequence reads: CASSIEGSGTDTQYF. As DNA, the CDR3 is TGTGCCAGTAGTATCGAGGGTAGCGGTACAGATACGCAGTATTTT.

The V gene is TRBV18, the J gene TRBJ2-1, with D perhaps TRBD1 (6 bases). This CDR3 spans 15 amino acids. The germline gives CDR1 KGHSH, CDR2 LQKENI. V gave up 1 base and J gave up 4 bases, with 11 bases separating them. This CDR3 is CASSPRQGKYNEQFF. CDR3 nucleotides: TGTGCCAGCTCACCACGGCAGGGGAAATACAATGAGCAGTTCTTC.

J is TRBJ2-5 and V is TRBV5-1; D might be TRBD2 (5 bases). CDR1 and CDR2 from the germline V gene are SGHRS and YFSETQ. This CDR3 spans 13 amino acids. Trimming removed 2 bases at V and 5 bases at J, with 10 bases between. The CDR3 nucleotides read TGCGCCAGCAGCTTTGAGGGCCGGGAGACCCAGTACTTC. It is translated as CASSFEGRETQYF.

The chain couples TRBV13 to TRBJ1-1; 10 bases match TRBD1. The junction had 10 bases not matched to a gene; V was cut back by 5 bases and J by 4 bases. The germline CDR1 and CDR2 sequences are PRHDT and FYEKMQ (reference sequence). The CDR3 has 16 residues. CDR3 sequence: CASSPGTGVRGTEAFF. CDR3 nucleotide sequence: TGTGCCAGCAGCCCTGGGACAGGGGTTAGAGGCACTGAAGCTTTCTTT.

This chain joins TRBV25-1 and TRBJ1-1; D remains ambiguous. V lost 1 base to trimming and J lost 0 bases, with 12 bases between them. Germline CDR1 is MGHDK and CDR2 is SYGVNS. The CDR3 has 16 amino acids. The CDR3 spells CASSELGYSLNTEAFF. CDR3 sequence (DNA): TGTGCCAGCAGTGAATTAGGCTACAGCTTGAACACTGAAGCTTTCTTT.

The DNA of the CDR3 is TGTGCCAGCAGCTCCGGACAGGGCTACACCGGGGAGCTGTTTTTT. Amino acids: CASSSGQGYTGELFF. This sequence joins TRBV7-9 and TRBJ2-2; 8 bases map to TRBD1. CDR1 is SEHNR, CDR2 FQNEAQ, per germline (reference sequence). The CDR3 consists of 15 residues. V shed 4 bases, J shed 3 bases, and the junction held 4 bases outside the gene matches.

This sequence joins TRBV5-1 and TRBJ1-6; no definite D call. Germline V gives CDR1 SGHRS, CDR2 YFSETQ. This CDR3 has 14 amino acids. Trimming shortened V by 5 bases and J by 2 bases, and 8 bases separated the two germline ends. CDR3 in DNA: TGCGCCAGCAGGGAGCAGACCTATAATTCACCCCTCCACTTT. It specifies CASREQTYNSPLHF.

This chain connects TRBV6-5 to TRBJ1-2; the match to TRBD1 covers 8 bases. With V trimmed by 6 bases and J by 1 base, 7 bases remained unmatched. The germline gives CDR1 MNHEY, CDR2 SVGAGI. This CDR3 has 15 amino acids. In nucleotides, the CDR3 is TGTGCCAGCAGAACAAGGACAGGGAGTAACTATGGCTACACCTTC. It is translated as CASRTRTGSNYGYTF.

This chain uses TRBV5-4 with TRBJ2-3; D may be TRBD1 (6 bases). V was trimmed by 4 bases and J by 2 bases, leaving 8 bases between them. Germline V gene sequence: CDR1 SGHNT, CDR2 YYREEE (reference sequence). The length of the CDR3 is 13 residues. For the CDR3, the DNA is TGTGCCAGCAGCAGGGACAACACAGATACGCAGTATTTT. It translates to CASSRDNTDTQYF.

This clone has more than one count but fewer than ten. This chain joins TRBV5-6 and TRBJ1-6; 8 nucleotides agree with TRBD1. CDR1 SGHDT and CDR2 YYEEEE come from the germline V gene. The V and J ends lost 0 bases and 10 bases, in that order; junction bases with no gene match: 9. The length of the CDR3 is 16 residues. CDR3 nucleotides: TGTGCCAGCAGCTTGGCAGGGGGCGAAGTTTCCTCACCCCTCCACTTT. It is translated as CASSLAGGEVSSPLHF.

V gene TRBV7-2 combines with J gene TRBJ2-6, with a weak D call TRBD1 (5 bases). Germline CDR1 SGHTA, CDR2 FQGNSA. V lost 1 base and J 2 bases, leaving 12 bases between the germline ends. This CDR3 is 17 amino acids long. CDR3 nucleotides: TGTGCCAGCAGCTTAGTCGGCAGGGCGGCTGGGGCCAACGTCCTGACTTTC. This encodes CASSLVGRAAGANVLTF.

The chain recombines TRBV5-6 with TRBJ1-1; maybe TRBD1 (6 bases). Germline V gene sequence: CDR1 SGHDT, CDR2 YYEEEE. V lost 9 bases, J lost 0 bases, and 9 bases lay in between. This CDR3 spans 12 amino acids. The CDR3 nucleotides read TGTGCCACACAGGGAATGAACACTGAAGCTTTCTTT. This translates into CATQGMNTEAFF.

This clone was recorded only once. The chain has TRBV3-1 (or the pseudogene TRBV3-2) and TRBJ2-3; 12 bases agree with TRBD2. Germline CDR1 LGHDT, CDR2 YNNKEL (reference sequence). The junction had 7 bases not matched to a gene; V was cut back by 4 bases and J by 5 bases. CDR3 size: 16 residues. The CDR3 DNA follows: TGTGCCAGCAGCCCCACGCTAGCGGGGGGGCGAGATACGCAGTATTTT. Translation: CASSPTLAGGRDTQYF.

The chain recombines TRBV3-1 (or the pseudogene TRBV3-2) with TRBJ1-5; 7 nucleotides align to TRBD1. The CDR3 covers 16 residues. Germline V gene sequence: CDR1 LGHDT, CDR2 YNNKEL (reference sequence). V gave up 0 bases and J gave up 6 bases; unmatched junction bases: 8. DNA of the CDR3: TGTGCCAGCAGCCAAGATCGCAGGGGGGCCGGTCAGCCCCAGCATTTT. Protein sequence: CASSQDRRGAGQPQHF.

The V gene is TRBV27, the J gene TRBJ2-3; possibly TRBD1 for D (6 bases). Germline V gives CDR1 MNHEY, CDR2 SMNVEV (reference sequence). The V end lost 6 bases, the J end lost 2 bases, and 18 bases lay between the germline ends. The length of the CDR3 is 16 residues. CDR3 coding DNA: TGTGCCAGCAGCCCAGGGACATTGGGTTACACAGATACGCAGTATTTT. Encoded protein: CASSPGTLGYTDTQYF.

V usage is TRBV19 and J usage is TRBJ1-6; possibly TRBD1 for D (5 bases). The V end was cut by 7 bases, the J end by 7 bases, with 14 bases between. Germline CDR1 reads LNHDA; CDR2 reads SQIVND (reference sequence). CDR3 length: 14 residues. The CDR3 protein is CASMVDTPNSPLHF. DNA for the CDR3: TGTGCCAGTATGGTGGACACCCCAAATTCACCCCTCCACTTT.

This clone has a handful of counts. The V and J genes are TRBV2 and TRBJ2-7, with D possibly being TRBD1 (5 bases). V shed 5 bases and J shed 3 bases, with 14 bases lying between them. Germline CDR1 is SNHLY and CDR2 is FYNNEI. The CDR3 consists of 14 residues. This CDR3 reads CASSQRQTSYEQYF. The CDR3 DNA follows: TGTGCCAGCAGTCAGCGACAGACCAGCTACGAGCAGTACTTC.

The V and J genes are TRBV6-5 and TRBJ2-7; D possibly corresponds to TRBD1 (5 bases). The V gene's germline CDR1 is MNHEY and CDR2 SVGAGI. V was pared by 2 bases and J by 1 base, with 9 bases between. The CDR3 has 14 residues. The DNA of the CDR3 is TGTGCCAGCAGTTACCAGGGTTTGTCCTACGAGCAGTACTTC. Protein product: CASSYQGLSYEQYF.

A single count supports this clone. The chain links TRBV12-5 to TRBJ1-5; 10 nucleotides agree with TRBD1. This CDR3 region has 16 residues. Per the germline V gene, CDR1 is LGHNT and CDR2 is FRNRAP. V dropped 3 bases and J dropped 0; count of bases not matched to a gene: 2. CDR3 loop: CASGLGQGDSNQPQHF. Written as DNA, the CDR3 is TGTGCTAGTGGTTTAGGACAGGGGGATAGCAATCAGCCCCAGCATTTT.

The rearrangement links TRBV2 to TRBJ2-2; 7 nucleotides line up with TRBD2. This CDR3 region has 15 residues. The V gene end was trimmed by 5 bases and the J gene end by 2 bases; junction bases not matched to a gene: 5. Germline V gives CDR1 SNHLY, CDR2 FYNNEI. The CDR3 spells CASSSGTPNTGELFF. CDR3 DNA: TGTGCCAGCAGTAGCGGGACTCCAAACACCGGGGAGCTGTTTTTT.

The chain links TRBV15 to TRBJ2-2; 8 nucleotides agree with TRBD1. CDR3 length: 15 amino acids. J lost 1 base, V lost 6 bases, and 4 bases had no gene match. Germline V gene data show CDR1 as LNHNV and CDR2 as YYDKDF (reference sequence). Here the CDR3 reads CATRVGQGNTGELFF. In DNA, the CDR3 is TGTGCCACCAGAGTAGGACAGGGGAACACCGGGGAGCTGTTTTTT.

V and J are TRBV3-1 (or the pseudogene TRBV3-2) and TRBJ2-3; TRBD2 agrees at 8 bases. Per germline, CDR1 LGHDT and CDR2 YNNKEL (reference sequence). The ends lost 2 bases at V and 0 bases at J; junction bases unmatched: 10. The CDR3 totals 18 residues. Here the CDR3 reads CASSQLLLSGESTDTQYF. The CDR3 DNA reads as TGTGCCAGCAGCCAACTTCTTCTTAGCGGGGAGAGCACAGATACGCAGTATTTT.

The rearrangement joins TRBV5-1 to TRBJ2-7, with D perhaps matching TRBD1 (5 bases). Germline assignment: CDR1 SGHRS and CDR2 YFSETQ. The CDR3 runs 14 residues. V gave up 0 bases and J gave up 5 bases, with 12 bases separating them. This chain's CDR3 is CASSLVSRVDEQYF. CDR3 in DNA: TGCGCCAGCAGCTTGGTTTCCAGGGTCGACGAGCAGTACTTC.

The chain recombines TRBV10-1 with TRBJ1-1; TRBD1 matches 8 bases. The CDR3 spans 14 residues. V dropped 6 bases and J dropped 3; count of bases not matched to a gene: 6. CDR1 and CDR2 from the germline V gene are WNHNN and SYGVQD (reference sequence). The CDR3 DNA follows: TGCGCCAGCAGGAGAGGACAGGGTGACACTGAAGCTTTCTTT. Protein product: CASRRGQGDTEAFF.

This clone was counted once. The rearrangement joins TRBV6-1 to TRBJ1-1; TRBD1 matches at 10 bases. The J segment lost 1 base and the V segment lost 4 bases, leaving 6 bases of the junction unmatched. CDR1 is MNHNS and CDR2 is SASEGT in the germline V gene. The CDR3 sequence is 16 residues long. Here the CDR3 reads CASSGQGAPSNTEAFF. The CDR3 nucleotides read TGTGCCAGCAGTGGACAGGGGGCGCCTTCGAACACTGAAGCTTTCTTT.